The 11 T cell receptor beta chains given below trace back to one sample, sequenced in a study of T cell clusters in autoimmune cytopenias. Multiplex touch-down PCR amplified TRB using TRB-A and TRB-B pools in one tube. From its re-call of the multiplex PCR reads, TCRdb lists each CDR3 protein once, without DNA. Across about 3,500 distinct CDR3 sequences, the top ten clones capture 30% to 45% of the sample. Each sample's input was 250 ng genomic DNA, 38,000 or so genome equivalents. Material for sequencing was peripheral blood. These receptors came from a human donor with an autoimmune cytopenia or autoimmune hepatitis (not recorded which).

This clonotype is classed as medium-sized by frequency. The gene calls are TRBV6-5 and TRBJ2-1; TCRdb gives TRBD2 as the D gene, but with no DNA this cannot be confirmed. CDR3 length: 17 residues. Germline loops: CDR1 MNHEY, CDR2 SVGAGI. The CDR3: CASSSGLAGSSYNEQFF.

The V gene is TRBV19, the J gene TRBJ1-5. Germline loops: CDR1 LNHDA, CDR2 SQIVND (reference sequence). The CDR3 sequence is 13 residues long. The CDR3 sequence is CASKKTSNQPQHF.

The chain recombines TRBV2 with TRBJ2-5; TCRdb returns TRBD1, unconfirmable since there is no DNA. Looked up from germline, CDR1 is SNHLY and CDR2 is FYNNEI. The CDR3 extends over 15 amino acids. CDR3 sequence reads: CASSGLTGDGETQYF.

Its frequency marks this clonotype as medium-sized (0.01 to 0.1%). This rearrangement joins TRBV18 to TRBJ2-2. Germline V gene sequence: CDR1 KGHSH, CDR2 LQKENI. There are 12 residues in the CDR3. The CDR3 here is CASSRVTGELFF.

This sequence joins TRBV18 and TRBJ1-1. The germline CDR1 and CDR2 sequences are KGHSH and LQKENI. This CDR3 is 16 amino acids long. CDR3 amino acids: CASSHRLGRGNTEAFF. The full variable domain, rest sourced from reference TRBV18 and TRBJ1-1, is NAGVMQNPRHLVRRRGQEARLRCSPMKGHSHVYWYRQLPEEGLKFMVYLQKENIIDESGMPKERFSAEFPKEGPSILRIQQVVRGDSAAYFCASSHRLGRGNTEAFFGQGTRLTVV.

This chain joins TRBV7-9 and TRBJ2-1; checking the TCRdb D call of TRBD1 is not possible without DNA. The CDR3 has 17 residues. CDR1 is SEHNR, CDR2 FQNEAQ, per germline (reference sequence). The CDR3 protein is CASSPLPGQGDTNEQFF.

This clonotype is medium-sized by frequency. The chain employs TRBV6-5 and TRBJ2-2. This CDR3 is built from 13 residues. Looked up from germline, CDR1 is MNHEY and CDR2 is SVGAGI. The CDR3 protein is CASVALVTGELFF.

This sequence joins TRBV20-1 and TRBJ1-6. Germline V gene lookup returns CDR1 DFQATT and CDR2 SNEGSKA (reference sequence). This CDR3 has 15 amino acids. CDR3 sequence: CSARGKVLYNSPLHF.

This clonotype is called medium-sized based on its frequency. The chain carries TRBV5-1 and TRBJ2-6; TCRdb gives TRBD1 as the D gene, but with no DNA this cannot be confirmed. The CDR3 length is 17 residues. CDR1 SGHRS and CDR2 YFSETQ come from the germline V gene. CDR3 protein: CASSTGQGWSGANVLTF.

The J gene is TRBJ2-7, the V gene TRBV7-9. The length of the CDR3 is 11 residues. Germline values: CDR1 SEHNR, CDR2 FQNEAQ (reference sequence). CDR3 sequence: CASVGLYEQYF.

Its frequency marks this clonotype as large. The chain combines TRBV13 with TRBJ2-1; lacking DNA, the TRBD2 call made by TCRdb goes unchecked. Germline CDR1 PRHDT, CDR2 FYEKMQ (reference sequence). The CDR3 loop spans 15 amino acids. CDR3 loop: CASSKPGLNNNEQFF. Looking up the rest from reference TRBV13 and TRBJ2-1 gives the full variable domain: AAGVIQSPRHLIKEKRETATLKCYPIPRHDTVYWYQQGPGQDPQFLISFYEKMQSDKGSIPDRFSAQQFSDYHSELNMSSLELGDSALYFCASSKPGLNNNEQFFGPGTRLTVL.